This T cell receptor (beta chain) derives from a study of T-cell memory formation after mild COVID-19. Findings of the study overall: Clones that contracted from day 15 to 85 were balanced CD4/CD8, while later expanders leaned CD4+.

This CDR3 spans 16 amino acids. V was pared by 0 bases and J by 5 bases, with 18 bases between. CDR1 is SGHRS, CDR2 YFSETQ, per germline. Ten or more counts support this clonotype. Its specificity is unknown. One entry per CDR3 protein, called by TCRdb with MiXCR from the 5' RACE reads. The sample has around 99,000 distinct CDR3 sequences; roughly 14% are singletons. The gene calls are TRBV5-1 and TRBJ2-7; D unresolved. The TCR comes from a man younger than 30 who had mild COVID-19 (a few samples of this study predate the infection). Cell type and time point are not known. Sequencing was performed on PBMCs or a T cell subset sorted from them (not recorded which). CDR3 region: CASSLAMVKNMDEQYV. In DNA form, the CDR3 reads TGCGCCAGCAGCTTGGCTATGGTAAAGAACATGGACGAGCAGTACGTC.